Listed here are 21 T cell receptor beta chains from one sample, sequenced in a study of T-cell memory formation after mild COVID-19. TCRdb reprocessed the 5' RACE reads with MiXCR, giving one entry per CDR3 protein. The sample lists some 48,000 distinct CDR3 sequences, less than 35% occurring once. The sequenced sample was PBMCs or a T cell subset sorted from them (not recorded which). The receptors come from a man younger than 30 who had mild COVID-19 (a few samples of this study predate the infection). Cell type and time point are not known.

V and J are TRBV4-1 and TRBJ2-7; D remains unclear. CDR3 length: 13 amino acids. Deletions cut 0 bases from V and 3 bases from J, with 6 bases between. Germline-derived CDR1 and CDR2 are MGHRA and YSYEKL. In nucleotides, the CDR3 is TGCGCCAGCAGCCAAGAGGCCAGCTACGAGCAGTACGTC. It is translated as CASSQEASYEQYV.

This clonotype came up a few times. This chain uses TRBV6-6 with TRBJ2-5; D is ambiguous. Germline V gene sequence: CDR1 MNHNY, CDR2 SVGAGI (reference sequence). Trimming took 0 bases from V and 5 from J, leaving 13 bases between them. The CDR3 length is 15 residues. DNA of the CDR3: TGTGCCAGCAGTTACTCACCCAGCTTTTCGGAGACCCAGTACTTC. Translating it yields CASSYSPSFSETQYF.

This chain uses TRBV5-5 with TRBJ2-5; the match to TRBD2 covers 9 bases. Germline V gives CDR1 SGHKS, CDR2 YYEKEE (reference sequence). This CDR3 is built from 16 residues. The ends lost 1 base at V and 3 bases at J; junction bases unmatched: 7. In DNA, the CDR3 is TGTGCCAGCAGCTTGCCCTCAAGACTAGCGGAAGAGACCCAGTACTTC. This translates into CASSLPSRLAEETQYF.

CDR3 bases: TGTGCCAGCAGTGACGGGTACGAGCAGTACGTC. Translated: CASSDGYEQYV. The chain joins TRBV6-5 to TRBJ2-7, with D hard to call. V shed 5 bases and J shed 4 bases, with 6 bases lying between them. The CDR3 has 11 amino acids. Germline V gene lookup returns CDR1 MNHEY and CDR2 SVGAGI.

The V call is TRBV11-2, the J call TRBJ2-7, with D maybe TRBD1 (6 bases). Trimming took off 6 bases at V and 1 base at J, with 10 bases between the two ends. The CDR3 is made up of 13 amino acids. Germline CDR1 SGHAT, CDR2 FQNNGV. CDR3 coding DNA: TGTGCCAGCAGTTACAGGGTTTCCTACGAGCAGTACTTC. Translated: CASSYRVSYEQYF.

This clonotype has more than one count but fewer than ten. This chain uses TRBV12-3 or TRBV12-4 with TRBJ2-3; D may be TRBD1 or TRBD2 (5 bases each). V was pared by 4 bases and J by 0 bases, with 11 bases between. This CDR3 is 15 amino acids long. CDR3 in DNA: TGTGCCAGCAGTTCCCGGGGCCCTAGCACAGATACGCAGTATTTT. Its protein product is CASSSRGPSTDTQYF.

This clonotype was detected only once. V gene TRBV3-1 combines with J gene TRBJ1-5; no reliable D call. Germline loops: CDR1 LGHDT, CDR2 YNNKEL (reference sequence). V shed 3 bases and J shed 0 bases, with 18 bases lying between them. The CDR3 covers 18 residues. The CDR3 region is CASSQGRTSRYSNQPQHF. The CDR3 nucleotides read TGTGCCAGCAGCCAGGGCAGGACGAGTAGATATAGCAATCAGCCCCAGCATTTT.

This sequence joins TRBV12-5 and TRBJ1-2; D remains unclear. V shed 5 bases and J shed 4 bases, with 11 bases lying between them. CDR3 length: 13 amino acids. Germline CDR1 reads LGHNT; CDR2 reads FRNRAP. The CDR3 reads CASGISMSYGYTF. CDR3 DNA sequence: TGTGCTAGTGGTATCAGTATGTCCTATGGCTACACCTTC.

The V and J genes are TRBV4-3 and TRBJ2-7; 9 nucleotides line up with TRBD2. The germline CDR1 and CDR2 sequences are LGHNA and YSLEER. V was pared by 0 bases and J by 0 bases, with 9 bases of the junction left unmatched. The CDR3 length is 18 residues. CDR3 coding DNA: TGCGCCAGCAGCCAAGACCCCTTGGGCGGGGGGGCCTCCTACGAGCAGTACTTC. It translates to CASSQDPLGGGASYEQYF.

This clonotype was detected only a few times. The gene calls are TRBV6-5 and TRBJ2-1; 8 positions agree with TRBD2. V trimming: 0 bases; J trimming: 6 bases; junction bases outside the gene matches: 4. Germline assignment: CDR1 MNHEY and CDR2 SVGAGI. The CDR3 covers 15 residues. The CDR3 DNA reads as TGTGCCAGCAGTTACTCGACTAGCGTTACCAATGAGCAGTTCTTC. This gives the protein CASSYSTSVTNEQFF.

This clonotype was observed a handful of times. The chain links TRBV6-1 to TRBJ1-6; D is undetermined. Trimming shortened V by 7 bases and J by 0 bases, and 13 bases separated the two germline ends. In germline, CDR1 is MNHNS, CDR2 SASEGT. The CDR3 loop spans 16 amino acids. CDR3 bases: TGTGCCAGCAAAAGGGAGGAGTCCTCCTATAATTCACCCCTCCACTTT. Its protein product is CASKREESSYNSPLHF.

The chain recombines TRBV3-1 with TRBJ2-5, with D perhaps assigned TRBD1 or TRBD2 (5 bases each). This CDR3 comprises 14 residues. Germline CDR1 is LGHDT and CDR2 is YNNKEL (reference sequence). V gave up 4 bases and J gave up 5 bases, with 14 bases separating them. As DNA, the CDR3 is TGTGCCAGCAGCCTTCGAGGGGACGGCGAGACCCAGTACTTC. Translating it yields CASSLRGDGETQYF.

By share of the sample, this clonotype is medium-sized. This chain connects TRBV7-9 to TRBJ2-1; D uncertain. Germline values: CDR1 SEHNR, CDR2 FQNEAQ (reference sequence). V was trimmed by 3 bases and J by 12 bases, leaving 9 bases between them. The CDR3 sequence is 11 residues long. CDR3 amino acids: CASSFNRRQFF. CDR3 DNA: TGTGCCAGCAGCTTCAATCGGAGGCAGTTCTTC.

This clonotype was observed once. Here the CDR3 DNA reads TGTGCCAGCACCTCCCGGGACAGGGGGCCCGAGCAGTACGTC. It specifies CASTSRDRGPEQYV. The chain has TRBV5-8 and TRBJ2-7, with TRBD1 matching 12 bases. Losses at the gene ends were 6 bases for V and 6 bases for J; bases not matched to a gene: 7. The CDR3 has 14 residues. Looked up from germline, CDR1 is SGHTS and CDR2 is YDEGEE.

This clonotype was observed a few times. The V call is TRBV7-9, the J call TRBJ2-5, with 7 bases aligning to TRBD1. The CDR3 covers 15 residues. Germline V gives CDR1 SEHNR, CDR2 FQNEAQ (reference sequence). The ends lost 1 base at V and 3 bases at J; junction bases unmatched: 5. The CDR3 protein is CASSLEGGAKETQYF. CDR3 DNA sequence: TGTGCCAGCAGCTTAGAAGGGGGCGCGAAAGAGACCCAGTACTTC.

CDR3 protein: CASSLYLAGTNTGELFF. For the CDR3, the DNA is TGTGCCAGCAGCTTATATCTGGCGGGGACGAACACCGGGGAGCTGTTTTTT. The chain couples TRBV11-2 to TRBJ2-2, with D perhaps matching TRBD2 (6 bases). This CDR3 has 17 amino acids. Trimming shortened V by 2 bases and J by 0 bases, and 13 bases separated the two germline ends. Germline CDR1 is SGHAT and CDR2 is FQNNGV.

The V call is TRBV7-9, the J call TRBJ2-1, with D perhaps matching TRBD1 (7 bases). The CDR3 has 16 residues. Looked up from germline, CDR1 is SEHNR and CDR2 is FQNEAQ (reference sequence). V lost 5 bases, J lost 8 bases, and 22 bases lay in between. Here the CDR3 reads CASSLLWGTGEDEQFF. The CDR3 DNA reads TGTGCCAGCAGCCTTCTCTGGGGCACAGGGGAGGATGAGCAGTTCTTC.

This clonotype has only a few counts. This chain joins TRBV15 and TRBJ2-2; tentative D call: TRBD1 (5 bases). The V gene lost 1 base and the J gene lost 4 bases, with 10 bases spanning the gap. Germline-derived CDR1 and CDR2 are LNHNV and YYDKDF (reference sequence). This CDR3 is built from 15 residues. The CDR3 DNA follows: TGTGCCACCAGCAGAGCGGCCAGGGCCACCGGGGAGCTGTTTTTT. It yields the protein CATSRAARATGELFF.

This clonotype was observed a handful of times. The chain carries TRBV27 and TRBJ2-7, with TRBD2 as a possible D gene (5 bases). CDR3 length: 15 amino acids. Germline V gene data show CDR1 as MNHEY and CDR2 as SMNVEV (reference sequence). V was cut by 3 bases and J by 5 bases, with 17 bases left in between. The CDR3 nucleotides read TGTGCCAGCAGTTTCCTAGCTAGGTTTTCCGACGAGCAGTACTTC. It codes for CASSFLARFSDEQYF.

This clonotype was seen a handful of times. The V call is TRBV4-3, the J call TRBJ2-4; possible D gene TRBD1, 6 bases. This CDR3 comprises 16 residues. CDR1 and CDR2 from the germline V gene are LGHNA and YSLEER. Between the trimmed V and J ends, which lost 0 bases and 9 bases, there was a span of 18 bases. The CDR3 is CASSQDYTRGGGIQYF. CDR3 DNA: TGCGCCAGCAGCCAAGATTACACCAGGGGCGGCGGCATTCAGTACTTC.

Written as DNA, the CDR3 is TGTGCCAGCAGTTACCTGGACGCCTACGAGCAGTACGTC. Residues: CASSYLDAYEQYV. The chain carries TRBV6-6 and TRBJ2-7, with unresolved D. V shed 2 bases and J shed 2 bases, with 7 bases lying between them. In germline, CDR1 is MNHNY, CDR2 SVGAGI (reference sequence). This CDR3 comprises 13 residues.